Sequencing of this T cell receptor beta chain was carried out in a study of response to subunit inactivated influenza vaccine. In its sample, this clonotype was seen a few times. MiXCR, run by TCRdb on the RT-PCR reads, gives a single entry per CDR3 protein. The table has approximately 700,000 distinct CDR3 sequences, 15% to 18% seen once. V lost 3 bases and J 2 bases, leaving 11 bases between the germline ends. The CDR3 extends over 14 amino acids. From germline, CDR1 is LGHDT and CDR2 YNNKEL (reference sequence). The sequenced sample was PBMCs from blood, obtained roughly 12 days after vaccination. This chain connects TRBV3-1 to TRBJ2-7; D may be TRBD2 (5 bases). The clonotype comes from a man aged 45 to 65 who received an inactivated influenza vaccine. The CDR3 reads CASSHASRTYEQYF. CDR3 DNA: TGTGCCAGCAGCCACGCTAGCAGGACCTACGAGCAGTACTTC.